A single T cell receptor (beta chain) is shown here with its context. CDR1 is SGHRS, CDR2 YFSETQ, per germline. This CDR3 contains 14 residues. V lost 2 bases and J lost 2, with 11 bases in between. These data are taken from a study of blood T cell repertoires in COVID-19. Study details: PBMCs, B-cell-depleted T cells, or T cells provided the cDNA or gDNA that made up the material.

Clones were read by immunoSEQ multiplex PCR, and TCRdb kept only the in-frame ones, dropping some. Of around 150,000 clones in the sample, roughly 85% were seen once. This TCR was recovered from a man between 60 and 70 years old with acute or convalescent COVID-19. Source material: peripheral blood. The V and J genes are TRBV5-1 and TRBJ2-7, with a possible D match to TRBD1 (6 bases). Here the CDR3 reads CASSFTGPTYEQYF. The CDR3 coding sequence is TGCGCCAGCAGCTTTACAGGGCCTACCTACGAGCAGTACTTC.